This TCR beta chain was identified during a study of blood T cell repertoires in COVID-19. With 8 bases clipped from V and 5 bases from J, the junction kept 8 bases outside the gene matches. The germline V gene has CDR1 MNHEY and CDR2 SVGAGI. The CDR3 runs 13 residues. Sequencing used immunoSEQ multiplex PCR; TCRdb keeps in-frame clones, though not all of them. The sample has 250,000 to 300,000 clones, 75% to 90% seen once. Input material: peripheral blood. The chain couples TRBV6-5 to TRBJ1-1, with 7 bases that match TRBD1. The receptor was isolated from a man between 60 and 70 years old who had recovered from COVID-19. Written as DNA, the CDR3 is TGTGCCAGCGCACCTTACAGGGGTACTGAAGCTTTCTTT. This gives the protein CASAPYRGTEAFF.